This TCR beta chain comes out of a study of T cells in Graves' hyperthyroidism and ophthalmopathy. Looking at the study overall: Sampling of peripheral blood happened at initial diagnosis, prior to any treatment.

V gave up 7 bases and J gave up 6 bases, with 18 bases separating them. The CDR3 runs to 15 residues. Germline-derived CDR1 and CDR2 are MNHNS and SASEGT. Findings and limits, study-wide: Blood also contained most expanded thyroid clonotypes above 0.001. A model built on 13 V-J features separated ophthalmopathy from stable hyperthyroidism.

From RNA transcripts, TCR beta CDR3 regions were amplified. The HTBI primer set was used in a first-round RT-PCR of the TCR CDR3. TCRdb passed the multiplex PCR reads through MiXCR, listing each CDR3 protein once. The repertoire holds about 160,000 distinct CDR3 sequences, around 8.9% seen once, with approximately 20% in the top ten. In its sample, this clonotype was seen many times. Its matching antigen is unknown. The receptor's source is a woman under 30 with Graves' hyperthyroidism that later progressed to Graves' ophthalmopathy. The V gene is TRBV6-1, the J gene TRBJ2-2; maybe TRBD2 (8 bases). The specimen sequenced was blood. CDR3 amino acids: CASTRDSGGPGELFF. DNA for the CDR3: TGTGCCAGCACCCGGGACAGCGGGGGCCCCGGGGAGCTGTTTTTT.